This TCR beta chain comes out of a study of CD8+ T cells in alopecia areata. Findings of the study overall: There were many expanded lesional clones persisting in scalp and blood during tofacitinib.

Notes on this clone: Its antigen is not known. Different DNA sequences within this sample yield the same CDR3.

Treatment in this sample: oral pan-JAK inhibitor, 5-10 mg twice daily. Individuals with alopecia areata gave both lesional scalp punch biopsies and peripheral blood for collection. Following extraction, RNA underwent reverse transcription to cDNA, which served as the sequencing template. The protocol was immunoSEQ multiplex PCR, while the TCRdb copy is restricted to in-frame clones and leaves out a portion. The repertoire holds around 190,000 clones, with about three fifths as singletons. This CDR3 comprises 14 residues. V was shortened by 2 bases and J by 8 bases, with 15 bases between the two germline ends. CDR1 and CDR2 (germline): GTSNPN, SVGIG (reference sequence).

Sequences were derived from CD4+ T cells sorted from blood, sampled at week 24, from a patient treated with tofacitinib. The chain is built from TRBV30 and TRBJ1-4; possibly TRBD1 for D (5 bases). This TCR came from a human donor with alopecia areata. The CDR3 DNA follows: TGTGCCTGGAGTCATAGGACGGGGGAAGAAAAACTGTTTTTT. This codes for CAWSHRTGEEKLFF.